The 20 T cell receptor beta chains below come from one sample, sequenced in a study of T cells after posttransplantation cyclophosphamide. Busulfan-fludarabine conditioning, marrow transplant, and cyclophosphamide on days +3 and +4 were administered. Repertoires were generated with immunoSEQ multiplex PCR, while TCRdb's copy carries only in-frame clones and drops some. The table has roughly 4,600 clones, around 82% seen once. The input for sequencing was PBMCs, taken 86 days after allogeneic stem cell transplant with posttransplant cyclophosphamide. These receptors all come from a male patient in his fifties or sixties who received an allogeneic stem cell transplant from an unrelated donor, was CMV-positive, and had acute GVHD only. Some T cells may arise from the graft donor.

The chain carries TRBV28 and TRBJ1-4; 12 bases are shared with TRBD1. This CDR3 is 16 amino acids long. The germline V gene encodes CDR1 MDHEN and CDR2 SYDVKM. After removal of 6 bases from V and 7 bases from J, the junction contained 9 bases not matched to a gene. The CDR3 here is CASSTGTGGRGEKLFF. CDR3 coding DNA: TGTGCCAGCAGCACCGGGACAGGGGGCAGGGGTGAAAAACTGTTTTTT.

The V call is TRBV18, the J call TRBJ2-3, with 10 bases lining up with TRBD1. The CDR3 runs to 14 residues. CDR1 KGHSH and CDR2 LQKENI come from the germline V gene. Trimming cost V 3 bases and J 3 bases; bases outside gene matches: 0. The DNA for the CDR3 is TGTGCCAGCTCACCGGGACAGGGGACAGATACGCAGTATTTT. It yields the protein CASSPGQGTDTQYF.

The rearrangement links TRBV7-9 to TRBJ1-1, with TRBD1 as a possible D gene (5 bases). From germline, CDR1 is SEHNR and CDR2 FQNEAQ (reference sequence). This CDR3 has 14 amino acids. Trimming took 3 bases from V and 11 from J, leaving 19 bases between them. The chain's CDR3 is CASSFSVGSKGAFF. CDR3 nucleotide sequence: TGTGCCAGCAGCTTCAGTGTAGGCAGCAAGGGGGCTTTCTTT.

The chain is built from TRBV14 and TRBJ2-7, with unresolved D. There are 14 residues in the CDR3. The germline gives CDR1 SGHDN, CDR2 FVKESK. Trimming took 4 bases from V and 2 from J, leaving 12 bases between them. For the CDR3, the DNA is TGTGCCAGCAGCCTCCTCTCCCGTCCCTACGAGCAGTACTTC. It is translated as CASSLLSRPYEQYF.

The chain joins TRBV7-9 to TRBJ1-1; no definite D call. CDR3 length equals 13 residues. V shed 3 bases and J shed 3 bases, with 8 bases lying between them. The germline CDR1 and CDR2 sequences are SEHNR and FQNEAQ (reference sequence). The CDR3 loop is CASSLPRHTEAFF. In DNA, the CDR3 is TGTGCCAGCAGCTTGCCCAGGCACACTGAAGCTTTCTTT.

The rearrangement uses TRBV2 and TRBJ1-1; maybe TRBD1 (5 bases). Trimming shortened V by 4 bases and J by 10 bases, and 10 bases separated the two germline ends. Germline V gene data show CDR1 as SNHLY and CDR2 as FYNNEI. CDR3 length: 11 residues. In nucleotides, the CDR3 is TGTGCCAGCAGTGTGGGGCAGGGAGCTTTCTTT. It specifies CASSVGQGAFF.

The chain couples TRBV11-2 to TRBJ2-7, with TRBD1 as a possible D gene (6 bases). V was cut by 2 bases and J by 4 bases, with 9 bases left in between. Germline lookup yields CDR1 SGHAT and CDR2 FQNNGV. This CDR3 contains 13 residues. The CDR3 nucleotides read TGTGCCAGCAGCTTAACAGGGATTTACGAGCAGTACTTC. This encodes CASSLTGIYEQYF.

The rearrangement uses TRBV19 and TRBJ2-3; 7 nucleotides agree with TRBD2. This CDR3 region has 15 residues. After removal of 6 bases from V and 0 bases from J, the junction contained 6 bases not matched to a gene. Germline loops: CDR1 LNHDA, CDR2 SQIVND (reference sequence). The CDR3, as DNA: TGTGCCAGTAGGGACCTAGCGGCTAGCACAGATACGCAGTATTTT. Protein product: CASRDLAASTDTQYF.

The chain links TRBV12-5 to TRBJ2-3; D is undetermined. Germline CDR1 reads LGHNT; CDR2 reads FRNRAP. The V gene lost 2 bases and the J gene lost 14 bases, with 14 bases spanning the gap. CDR3 length: 12 amino acids. The CDR3 is CASGLSLHSLYF. CDR3 DNA sequence: TGTGCTAGTGGTTTGTCCCTTCATAGTCTGTATTTT.

This clone came up a few times. The chain carries TRBV6-1 and TRBJ2-7; 9 bases match TRBD2. The CDR3 loop spans 16 amino acids. Germline CDR1 is MNHNS and CDR2 is SASEGT. The V segment lost 2 bases and the J segment 2 bases; nucleotides outside the gene matches: 7. This chain's CDR3 is CASSELGLAGTYEQYF. The CDR3 region has the DNA TGTGCCAGCAGTGAATTAGGGCTAGCGGGGACCTACGAGCAGTACTTC.

The chain links TRBV29-1 to TRBJ1-1; D unclear. From germline, CDR1 is SQVTM and CDR2 ANQGSEA. The CDR3 spans 11 residues. Trimming pared 4 bases from V and 5 bases from J, leaving 8 bases between. The DNA of the CDR3 is TGCAGCGTTGCACTGAGGACTGAAGCTTTCTTT. It codes for CSVALRTEAFF.

The CDR3 bases are TGTGCCAGCAGCCAAGGGCTAGCGGGGGGGAATTTTATGACCGGGGAGCTGTTTTTT. Its protein is CASSQGLAGGNFMTGELFF. V gene TRBV4-2 combines with J gene TRBJ2-2, with 12 positions matching TRBD2. There are 19 residues in the CDR3. V lost 1 base to trimming and J lost 5 bases; unmatched junction nucleotides: 11. CDR1 is LGHNA and CDR2 is YNFKEQ in the germline V gene.

This chain joins TRBV19 and TRBJ1-5, with 7 nucleotides matching TRBD1. This CDR3 spans 16 amino acids. J lost 7 bases, V lost 5 bases, and 14 bases had no gene match. Germline V gives CDR1 LNHDA, CDR2 SQIVND (reference sequence). CDR3 protein: CASSPVVKGAGQPQHF. The CDR3 DNA sequence: TGTGCCAGTAGTCCGGTCGTGAAGGGGGCCGGCCAGCCCCAGCATTTT.

This clone was observed a handful of times. The chain recombines TRBV6-5 with TRBJ1-5; D is ambiguous. This CDR3 is 15 amino acids long. V was clipped by 1 base and J by 0 bases, with 7 bases between them. CDR1 MNHEY and CDR2 SVGAGI come from the germline V gene. CDR3 in amino acids: CASSYWAGSNQPQHF. The CDR3 bases are TGTGCCAGCAGTTACTGGGCCGGTAGCAATCAGCCCCAGCATTTT.

The CDR3 DNA reads as TGTGCCTGGACGGAGGACAGAGATTCACCCCTCCACTTT. Its translation: CAWTEDRDSPLHF. The chain recombines TRBV30 with TRBJ1-6, with D tentatively TRBD1 (6 bases). This CDR3 region has 13 residues. Germline values: CDR1 GTSNPN, CDR2 SVGIG (reference sequence). Trimming shortened V by 4 bases and J by 8 bases, and 12 bases separated the two germline ends. The full variable domain, rest sourced from reference TRBV30 and TRBJ1-6, is SQTIHQWPATLVQPVGSPLSLECTVEGTSNPNLYWYRQAAGRGLQLLFYSVGIGQISSEVPQNLSASRPQDRQFILSSKKLLLSDSGFYLCAWTEDRDSPLHFGNGTRLTVT.

This chain connects TRBV7-8 to TRBJ2-3; the match to TRBD2 covers 7 bases. The CDR3 consists of 16 residues. V lost 1 base, J lost 0 bases, and 4 bases stayed unmatched. Germline V gives CDR1 SGHVS, CDR2 FQNEAQ. The CDR3 region has the DNA TGTGCCAGCAGCTTAGGGCGGGGGATAAGCACAGATACGCAGTATTTT. This gives the protein CASSLGRGISTDTQYF.

This chain links TRBV6-6 with TRBJ1-6; TRBD1 agrees at 10 bases. The CDR3 extends over 15 amino acids. CDR1 MNHNY and CDR2 SVGAGI come from the germline V gene (reference sequence). V dropped 0 bases and J dropped 10; count of bases not matched to a gene: 3. The CDR3 here is CASSYSGQGTSPLHF. Written as DNA, the CDR3 is TGTGCCAGCAGTTACTCGGGACAGGGGACCTCACCCCTCCACTTT.

This clone was found a few times. V is TRBV7-2 and J is TRBJ2-5, with D perhaps matching TRBD2 (6 bases). Germline V gives CDR1 SGHTA, CDR2 FQGNSA. This CDR3 has 13 amino acids. Trimming removed 5 bases from V and 5 bases from J, with 12 bases in between. The CDR3 sequence: CASSGGRGETQYF. As DNA, the CDR3 is TGTGCCAGCAGCGGGGGGAGAGGTGAGACCCAGTACTTC. Supplemented by reference TRBV7-2 and TRBJ2-5, the full variable domain reads GAGVSQSPSNKVTEKGKDVELRCDPISGHTALYWYRQSLGQGLEFLIYFQGNSAPDKSGLPSDRFSAERTGGSVSTLTIQRTQQEDSAVYLCASSGGRGETQYFGPGTRLLVL.

The chain couples TRBV11-2 to TRBJ2-1, with 14 bases matching TRBD2. The trim removed 4 bases at V and 5 bases at J, leaving 13 bases unmatched. The CDR3 contains 19 residues. Germline V gives CDR1 SGHAT, CDR2 FQNNGV. DNA for the CDR3: TGTGCCAGCAGCTCCCCCCGACTAGCGGGAGGGCCTTTCCACAATGAGCAGTTCTTC. Translation: CASSSPRLAGGPFHNEQFF.

The gene calls are TRBV5-4 and TRBJ1-2; D ambiguous. Trimming took 0 bases from V and 14 from J, leaving 11 bases between them. The CDR3 consists of 11 residues. Germline V gene lookup returns CDR1 SGHNT and CDR2 YYREEE (reference sequence). CDR3 DNA sequence: TGTGCCAGCAGCTTGGGCTGGTCGCGGACCTTC. Translation gives CASSLGWSRTF.